The 31 T cell receptor beta chains below were found in one sample sequenced in a study of multiple sclerosis patients with progressive multifocal leukoencephalopathy. The time point: about a year of natalizumab therapy. The repertoire was sequenced with immunoSEQ multiplex PCR; TCRdb's copy has only in-frame clones and lacks some. The table shows 25,000 to 30,000 clones, with around 91% occurring only once. This specimen consisted of PBMCs, obtained from a patient treated with natalizumab. The receptors shown here come from a human donor with multiple sclerosis.

This chain links TRBV20-1 with TRBJ1-1; D is unclear. The CDR3 has 11 residues. V lost 2 bases and J 4 bases, leaving 5 bases between the germline ends. Germline CDR1 DFQATT, CDR2 SNEGSKA (reference sequence). CDR3 residues: CSARTATEAFF. CDR3 coding DNA: TGCAGTGCTAGAACCGCCACTGAAGCTTTCTTT.

The gene calls are TRBV9 and TRBJ2-2; 7 bases are a match to TRBD1. V trimming: 3 bases; J trimming: 1 base; junction bases outside the gene matches: 3. The CDR3 is made up of 15 amino acids. Germline CDR1 SGDLS, CDR2 YYNGEE. CDR3 nucleotides: TGTGCCAGCAGCGCTGGGACAGTGAACACCGGGGAGCTGTTTTTT. As protein: CASSAGTVNTGELFF.

A word on this clone: The junction shows a germline mismatch at one end, possibly a read error. The chain employs TRBV7-7 and TRBJ1-2; 8 nucleotides match TRBD1. The CDR3 totals 13 residues. The germline CDR1 and CDR2 sequences are SSHAT and FNYEAQ (reference sequence). The CDR3 DNA follows: TGTGCTAGCAGCCCGGACAGGGCCTATGGCTACACCTTC. Encoded protein: CASSPDRAYGYTF.

About this clone itself: Different DNA sequences within this sample yield the same CDR3. The chain carries TRBV7-2 and TRBJ2-2; TRBD1 matches 8 bases. The germline CDR1 and CDR2 sequences are SGHTA and FQGNSA. J lost 6 bases, V lost 7 bases, and 10 bases had no gene match. This CDR3 has 15 amino acids. The chain's CDR3 is CASTTGGGRSGELFF. The CDR3 DNA is TGTGCCAGCACCACAGGGGGAGGTCGCTCCGGGGAGCTGTTTTTT.

The V call is TRBV4-2, the J call TRBJ2-2; the D is unclear. The CDR3 sequence is 16 residues long. Between the trimmed V and J ends, which lost 0 bases and 2 bases, there was a span of 10 bases. Germline CDR1 is LGHNA and CDR2 is YNFKEQ. DNA of the CDR3: TGTGCCAGCAGCCAAGAGCCCAGTTTCAACACCGGGGAGCTGTTTTTT. Translation: CASSQEPSFNTGELFF.

As to this clone: Other DNA sequences within the sample encode an identical CDR3. V gene TRBV2 combines with J gene TRBJ1-4; 8 bases align to TRBD1. There are 12 residues in the CDR3. V shed 6 bases and J 6 bases; nucleotides not matched to a gene: 0. Germline V gene lookup returns CDR1 SNHLY and CDR2 FYNNEI. In nucleotides, the CDR3 is TGTGCCAGCAGACAGGGGGATGAAAAACTGTTTTTT. It is translated as CASRQGDEKLFF. The entire variable domain, with the rest obtained from reference TRBV2 and TRBJ1-4, is as follows: EPEVTQTPSHQVTQMGQEVILRCVPISNHLYFYWYRQILGQKVEFLVSFYNNEISEKSEIFDDQFSVERPDGSNFTLKIRSTKLEDSAMYFCASRQGDEKLFFGSGTQLSVL.

The V and J genes are TRBV15 and TRBJ2-5; D ambiguous. Germline values: CDR1 LNHNV, CDR2 YYDKDF (reference sequence). V gave up 0 bases and J gave up 4 bases, with 3 bases separating them. This CDR3 has 12 residues. DNA of the CDR3: TGTGCCACCAGCAGAGATGCAGAGACCCAGTACTTC. Its translation: CATSRDAETQYF.

V is TRBV4-2 and J is TRBJ1-4, with 8 bases matching TRBD1. The CDR3 is made up of 16 amino acids. Per the germline V gene, CDR1 is LGHNA and CDR2 is YNFKEQ. Trimming took 0 bases from V and 8 from J; bases not matched to a gene: 8. The DNA for the CDR3 is TGTGCCAGCAGCCAAGATTGGGGACAGGAGCAGGAAAAACTGTTTTTT. Its translation is CASSQDWGQEQEKLFF.

The gene calls are TRBV11-3 and TRBJ1-2; the D is unclear. Trimming took 5 bases from V and 4 from J, leaving 8 bases between them. The germline V gene has CDR1 SGHNT and CDR2 YENEEA. The CDR3 is 12 residues long. CDR3 in amino acids: CASSKGGYGYTF. The DNA for the CDR3 is TGTGCCAGCAGCAAGGGAGGCTATGGCTACACCTTC. Using reference TRBV11-3 and TRBJ1-2 for the parts outside the CDR3, the full variable domain is EAGVVQSPRYKIIEKKQPVAFWCNPISGHNTLYWYLQNLGQGPELLIRYENEEAVDDSQLPKDRFSAERLKGVDSTLKIQPAELGDSAVYLCASSKGGYGYTFGSGTRLTVV.

This chain links TRBV4-1 with TRBJ2-5; 8 bases are a match to TRBD1. The DNA end favors TRBJ2-7, so the J call may be wrong. The CDR3 totals 14 residues. Germline V lookup: CDR1 MGHRA, CDR2 YSYEKL. CDR3 coding DNA: TGCGCCAGCAGCCGTGGACAGGGCTCCTACGAGCAGTACTTC. This codes for CASSRGQGSYEQYF.

J is TRBJ1-2 and V is TRBV2; perhaps TRBD1 as D (5 bases). CDR1 SNHLY and CDR2 FYNNEI come from the germline V gene. There are 10 residues in the CDR3. Trimming shortened V by 6 bases and J by 7 bases, and 6 bases separated the two germline ends. The CDR3 spells CASRRGGYTF. In DNA form, the CDR3 reads TGTGCCAGCAGAAGGGGTGGCTACACCTTC.

This chain uses TRBV7-2 with TRBJ1-2; TRBD1 aligns across 8 bases. CDR1 is SGHTA, CDR2 FQGNSA, per germline. This CDR3 contains 15 residues. The V and J ends lost 2 bases and 2 bases, in that order; junction bases with no gene match: 4. CDR3 amino acids: CASSLHGQGNYGYTF. As DNA, the CDR3 is TGTGCCAGCAGCTTACACGGACAGGGCAACTATGGCTACACCTTC.

The chain uses TRBV19 and TRBJ1-5, with D possibly being TRBD1 (5 bases). The CDR3 covers 14 residues. CDR1 is LNHDA and CDR2 is SQIVND in the germline V gene (reference sequence). V was clipped by 2 bases and J by 3 bases, with 8 bases between them. The CDR3 loop is CASSISTVNQPQHF. In DNA form, the CDR3 reads TGTGCCAGTAGTATATCGACAGTCAATCAGCCCCAGCATTTT.

V and J are TRBV4-1 and TRBJ2-3; perhaps D is TRBD1 or TRBD2 (6 bases each). CDR1 is MGHRA, CDR2 YSYEKL, per germline. The CDR3 length is 16 residues. V lost 1 base and J lost 2, with 13 bases in between. The CDR3 sequence is CASSQVPGGHTDTQYF. The CDR3 bases are TGCGCCAGCAGCCAAGTCCCCGGGGGACACACAGATACGCAGTATTTT.

V gene TRBV6-1 combines with J gene TRBJ2-1; 9 bases align to TRBD2. The germline gives CDR1 MNHNS, CDR2 SASEGT. Germline trimming cut 3 bases from V and 3 bases from J; bases unmatched to any gene: 3. The length of the CDR3 is 15 residues. CDR3 region: CASSESGGYYNEQFF. Here the CDR3 DNA reads TGTGCCAGCAGTGAGAGCGGGGGGTACTACAATGAGCAGTTCTTC.

J is TRBJ2-1 and V is TRBV6-5; 9 bases match TRBD1. CDR3 length: 14 residues. Trimming took 11 bases from V and 8 from J; bases not matched to a gene: 13. From germline, CDR1 is MNHEY and CDR2 SVGAGI. CDR3 protein: CASHPGQGRDEQFF. The CDR3 DNA reads TGTGCCTCACATCCGGGACAGGGCCGGGATGAGCAGTTCTTC.

The chain uses TRBV4-1 and TRBJ2-1, with D perhaps being TRBD1 or TRBD2 (5 bases each). CDR1 is MGHRA and CDR2 is YSYEKL in the germline V gene. The CDR3 runs to 17 residues. Trimming removed 1 base from V and 7 bases from J, with 20 bases in between. CDR3 sequence (DNA): TGCGCCAGCAGCCAAGCCTCGCCCCCCAGGGACGGGAATGAGCAGTTCTTC. Protein: CASSQASPPRDGNEQFF.

The gene calls are TRBV7-9 and TRBJ2-7, with D possibly being TRBD1 (7 bases). Germline CDR1 and CDR2: SEHNR and FQNEAQ (reference sequence). The CDR3 runs 15 residues. V lost 5 bases, J lost 4 bases, and 18 bases lay in between. DNA for the CDR3: TGTGCCAGCAGCCCCAAGACAGGGAGGTTGTACGAGCAGTACTTC. Translating gives CASSPKTGRLYEQYF.

As DNA, the CDR3 is TGTGCCAGCAGCACGGACAGGGGAGCAGACTCTGGGGCCAACGTCCTGACTTTC. Translating it yields CASSTDRGADSGANVLTF. This rearrangement joins TRBV5-4 to TRBJ2-6; TRBD1 matches 9 bases. Looked up from germline, CDR1 is SGHNT and CDR2 is YYREEE (reference sequence). Trimming took 4 bases from V and 0 from J; bases not matched to a gene: 8. This CDR3 spans 18 amino acids.

The chain carries TRBV19 and TRBJ1-1, with 8 nucleotides matching TRBD1. With V trimmed by 3 bases and J by 1 base, 1 base remained unmatched. Germline values: CDR1 LNHDA, CDR2 SQIVND (reference sequence). The CDR3 has 14 amino acids. CDR3 sequence: CASSIGTGNTEAFF. CDR3 DNA: TGTGCCAGTAGTATCGGGACAGGGAACACTGAAGCTTTCTTT.

The chain uses TRBV5-6 and TRBJ2-2; the match to TRBD1 covers 7 bases. The length of the CDR3 is 14 residues. Germline V CDR1 and CDR2: SGHDT, YYEEEE. The V segment lost 4 bases and the J segment 4 bases; nucleotides outside the gene matches: 4. CDR3 protein: CASSPYRGTGELFF. Written as DNA, the CDR3 is TGTGCCAGCAGCCCATACAGGGGCACCGGGGAGCTGTTTTTT.

The chain is built from TRBV15 and TRBJ1-2, with a weak D call TRBD1 (5 bases). This CDR3 has 15 residues. Germline V gene data show CDR1 as LNHNV and CDR2 as YYDKDF (reference sequence). The V end was cut by 0 bases, the J end by 7 bases, with 15 bases between. The CDR3 bases are TGTGCCACCAGCAGAGATCGTGGAGGGGAAGGTGGCTACACCTTC. Its translation: CATSRDRGGEGGYTF.

The chain has TRBV28 and TRBJ2-7, with D uncertain. Germline V CDR1 and CDR2: MDHEN, SYDVKM. CDR3 length equals 11 residues. Between the trimmed V and J ends, which lost 5 bases and 6 bases, there was a span of 8 bases. The CDR3 bases are TGTGCCAGCAGTCTGGTATCCGAGCAGTACTTC. Translated, it gives CASSLVSEQYF.

The chain employs TRBV4-3 and TRBJ1-1; 10 positions agree with TRBD1. Germline-derived CDR1 and CDR2 are LGHNA and YSLEER. The CDR3 spans 13 residues. V trimming: 10 bases; J trimming: 5 bases; junction bases outside the gene matches: 7. The CDR3 DNA sequence: TGCGCCACCCAGGACAGGGGGACAACTGAAGCTTTCTTT. This gives the protein CATQDRGTTEAFF.

This chain's CDR3 is CASSWSQTGEAFF. CDR3 DNA: TGTGCCAGCAGCTGGTCACAGACAGGGGAAGCTTTCTTT. J is TRBJ1-1 and V is TRBV5-5, with 7 bases that match TRBD1. The CDR3 is 13 residues long. CDR1 and CDR2 (germline): SGHKS, YYEKEE (reference sequence). J was trimmed by 8 bases and V by 3 bases; bases with no gene match: 7.

The rearrangement uses TRBV5-6 and TRBJ1-4; D unresolved. Germline-derived CDR1 and CDR2 are SGHDT and YYEEEE. V shed 3 bases and J shed 4 bases, with 7 bases lying between them. The CDR3 consists of 13 residues. The DNA of the CDR3 is TGTGCCAGCAGCTGGGCGCTTAATGAAAAACTGTTTTTT. It codes for CASSWALNEKLFF.

The chain combines TRBV7-9 with TRBJ2-3; TRBD1 aligns across 7 bases. Per germline, CDR1 SEHNR and CDR2 FQNEAQ (reference sequence). The CDR3 runs to 15 residues. The J segment lost 3 bases and the V segment lost 4 bases, leaving 7 bases of the junction unmatched. In nucleotides, the CDR3 is TGTGCCAGCAGCTCTGGACAGGACAATACAGATACGCAGTATTTT. It specifies CASSSGQDNTDTQYF.

V and J are TRBV28 and TRBJ1-1; 8 nucleotides align to TRBD1. CDR1 MDHEN and CDR2 SYDVKM come from the germline V gene. This CDR3 has 16 residues. V was pared by 5 bases and J by 1 base, with 9 bases of the junction left unmatched. CDR3: CASSLLQGVSNTEAFF. The CDR3 region has the DNA TGTGCCAGCAGTCTCTTACAGGGGGTATCGAACACTGAAGCTTTCTTT.

V gene TRBV7-3 combines with J gene TRBJ2-1; the match to TRBD2 covers 11 bases. The germline V gene encodes CDR1 SGHTA and CDR2 FQGTGA. The CDR3 sequence is 15 residues long. The V segment lost 5 bases and the J segment 7 bases; nucleotides outside the gene matches: 7. This chain's CDR3 is CASSQTSGGRNEQFF. DNA for the CDR3: TGTGCCAGCAGCCAAACTAGCGGGGGAAGAAATGAGCAGTTCTTC.

The chain uses TRBV6-5 and TRBJ2-4; D remains ambiguous. V was clipped by 5 bases and J by 0 bases, with 11 bases between them. The CDR3 covers 15 residues. Germline CDR1 is MNHEY and CDR2 is SVGAGI. In DNA, the CDR3 is TGTGCCAGCAGTGGGTATCGACTAGCCAAAAACATTCAGTACTTC. Its protein product is CASSGYRLAKNIQYF.

The genes are TRBV19 and TRBJ1-2; D is perhaps TRBD1 (5 bases). CDR1 LNHDA and CDR2 SQIVND come from the germline V gene (reference sequence). CDR3 length equals 13 residues. Deletions cut 4 bases from V and 2 bases from J, with 8 bases between. CDR3 protein: CASSTGINYGYTF. CDR3 bases: TGTGCCAGTAGTACAGGGATCAACTATGGCTACACCTTC.